These T cell receptor beta chains were read from a single sample in a study of OX40 agonist ivuxolimab in advanced cancers. Measured with immunoSEQ multiplex PCR; TCRdb has only the in-frame clones, and not every one. The data hold over 75,000 clones, with roughly 90% observed a single time. The sequencing used CD4+ or CD8+ T cells sorted from blood, collected in a trial of the OX40 agonist ivuxolimab. The origin of the receptors is an adult with an advanced solid tumor such as melanoma, head and neck, liver or kidney cancer. CDR3s include the opening cysteine and the closing phenylalanine or tryptophan. D genes are given only for firm matches. Expanded clones are given a class, and other clones once, few, many or no size at all.

abundance	d_gene	v_gene	j_gene	CDR3aa	CDR3nt
once	.	TRBV5-4	TRBJ1-1	CASSSRIGPGNTEAFF	TGTGCCAGCAGTAGTCGGATAGGGCCGGGGAACACTGAAGCTTTCTTT
.	.	TRBV2	TRBJ1-1	CASRGGGRTTEAFF	TGTGCCAGCAGGGGGGGTGGGAGGACGACTGAAGCTTTCTTT
.	TRBD2	TRBV18	TRBJ2-3	CASSPRAGIDTQYF	TGTGCCAGCTCACCAAGAGCGGGGATTGATACGCAGTATTTT
.	TRBD1	TRBV28	TRBJ2-7	CASSLGQSYEQYF	TGTGCCAGCAGTTTGGGACAGTCCTACGAGCAGTACTTC
.	TRBD1	TRBV7-3	TRBJ2-1	CASSLSKGQANNEQFF	TGTGCCAGCAGCTTATCCAAGGGACAGGCAAACAATGAGCAGTTCTTC
.	.	TRBV11-2	TRBJ2-5	CASSLASPTETQYF	TGTGCCAGCAGCTTAGCCTCCCCCACAGAGACCCAGTACTTC
.	.	TRBV4-3	TRBJ1-3	CASSRQVASGNTIYF	TGCGCCAGCAGCAGGCAGGTGGCCTCTGGAAACACCATATATTTT
.	.	TRBV19	TRBJ2-7	CASSPQGGSIGVYF	TGTGCCAGTAGTCCACAGGGGGGGAGCATAGGCGTGTACTTC
.	TRBD2	TRBV7-2	TRBJ2-1	CASSLGGLAGGFQFF	TGTGCCAGCAGCTTAGGTGGACTAGCGGGAGGGTTCCAGTTCTTC
.	.	TRBV2	TRBJ1-5	CATTWGLNQPQHF	TGTGCCACCACCTGGGGGCTCAATCAGCCCCAGCATTTT
.	.	TRBV19	TRBJ2-7	CASSIKAGETYEQYF	TGTGCCAGTAGTATTAAGGCAGGTGAGACCTACGAGCAGTACTTC
.	.	TRBV5-1	TRBJ2-5	CASSGQETQYF	TGCGCCAGCAGCGGCCAAGAGACCCAGTACTTC
.	.	TRBV7-9	TRBJ2-4	CASSLTIDSLRGKNIQYF	TGTGCCAGCAGCTTAACCATCGACAGCTTGAGGGGCAAAAACATTCAGTACTTC
.	.	TRBV6-6	TRBJ2-5	CASTLEGLGETQYF	TGTGCCAGCACCCTGGAGGGGTTGGGAGAGACCCAGTACTTC
.	.	TRBV7-2	TRBJ2-3	CASSSRIGGTDTQYF	TGTGCCAGCAGCTCCAGGATTGGAGGAACAGATACGCAGTATTTT
.	TRBD1	TRBV27	TRBJ2-2	CATHPGQGAPGELFF	TGTGCCACCCACCCGGGACAGGGGGCCCCCGGGGAGCTGTTTTTT
.	.	TRBV18	TRBJ1-5	CASSPYGGRGSDNQPQHF	TGTGCCAGCTCACCGTACGGGGGGCGCGGTTCAGACAATCAGCCCCAGCATTTT
.	TRBD1	TRBV28	TRBJ1-4	CASGSDRGQGYGLFF	TGTGCCAGCGGGTCCGACAGGGGCCAAGGATATGGGCTGTTTTTT
.	.	TRBV7-6	TRBJ2-2	CASSLRDMANTGELFF	TGTGCCAGCAGCTTACGGGACATGGCGAACACCGGGGAGCTGTTTTTT
.	.	TRBV21-1	TRBJ2-6	CASSTGGSGANVLTF	TGTGCCAGCAGTACAGGGGGCAGTGGGGCCAACGTCCTGACTTTC
.	.	TRBV4-3	TRBJ2-5	CASSQDPGQETQYF	TGCGCCAGCAGCCAAGATCCGGGGCAGGAGACCCAGTACTTC
.	.	TRBV5-1	TRBJ2-1	CASSAEGLYNEQFF	TGCGCCAGCAGCGCGGAGGGTCTATACAATGAGCAGTTCTTC
.	TRBD2	TRBV6-1	TRBJ2-1	CASSDGTSGRGYNEQFF	TGTGCCAGCAGTGATGGGACTAGCGGGAGGGGATACAATGAGCAGTTCTTC
.	TRBD2	TRBV4-2	TRBJ2-7	CASTPGSGGTYEQYF	TGTGCCAGCACCCCCGGGTCGGGAGGAACCTACGAGCAGTACTTC
once	TRBD1	TRBV7-9	TRBJ1-1	CASSTPGQGGMNTEAFF	TGTGCCAGCAGCACACCGGGACAGGGTGGGATGAACACTGAAGCTTTCTTT
.	TRBD2	TRBV15	TRBJ2-3	CATSRGTSGGDTQYF	TGTGCCACCAGCCGAGGTACTAGCGGAGGGGATACGCAGTATTTT
.	.	TRBV7-2	TRBJ1-1	CASSLAGAVNTEAFF	TGTGCCAGCAGCTTAGCGGGGGCAGTGAACACTGAAGCTTTCTTT
.	.	TRBV7-8	TRBJ2-6	CASSLGRGILSGANVLTF	TGTGCCAGCAGCTTAGGTCGGGGGATCCTCTCTGGGGCCAACGTCCTGACTTTC
.	TRBD2	TRBV5-6	TRBJ2-5	CASSLGLARETQYF	TGTGCCAGCAGCCTAGGACTAGCTAGGGAGACCCAGTACTTC
.	TRBD1	TRBV28	TRBJ2-7	CASSSGQVSLEQYF	TGTGCCAGCAGTTCTGGACAGGTTAGCCTCGAGCAGTACTTC
once	.	TRBV2	TRBJ2-1	CASSRPTPSTYNEQFF	TGTGCCAGCAGCCGTCCGACTCCCTCAACCTACAATGAGCAGTTCTTC
.	.	TRBV30	TRBJ1-1	CALTRGENTEAFF	TGTGCCTTAACCAGGGGAGAAAACACTGAAGCTTTCTTT
.	.	TRBV6-1	TRBJ2-5	CASSELDRHTGAQYF	TGTGCCAGCAGTGAACTCGACAGGCACACGGGGGCCCAGTACTTC
.	.	TRBV18	TRBJ2-3	CASSLTGQSTDTQYF	TGTGCCAGCTCACTGACGGGGCAGAGCACAGATACGCAGTATTTT
.	TRBD1	TRBV28	TRBJ1-2	CASSSGTGGNGYTF	TGTGCCAGCAGCTCCGGGACAGGTGGGAATGGCTACACCTTC
.	.	TRBV11-1	TRBJ1-3	CASTRPGSGNTIYF	TGTGCCAGCACACGTCCGGGCTCTGGAAACACCATATATTTT
.	TRBD2	TRBV18	TRBJ2-1	CASSPGSSGMNEQFF	TGTGCCAGCTCACCGGGCTCTAGCGGGATGAATGAGCAGTTCTTC
.	.	TRBV4-2	TRBJ2-2	CASSQGRVGYTGELFF	TGTGCCAGCAGCCAAGGTCGCGTCGGCTACACCGGGGAGCTGTTTTTT
.	TRBD2	TRBV28	TRBJ2-1	CASIPSAGGPYNEQFF	TGTGCCAGCATTCCATCAGCGGGAGGGCCGTACAATGAGCAGTTCTTC
.	.	TRBV14	TRBJ1-1	CASSGQSNTEAFF	TGTGCCAGCAGTGGACAGTCGAACACTGAAGCTTTCTTT
.	TRBD2	TRBV27	TRBJ2-2	CASSLSSGVTGELFF	TGTGCCAGCAGTTTGAGTAGCGGGGTCACCGGGGAGCTGTTTTTT
.	.	TRBV30	TRBJ2-6	CAWSFPPGANVLTF	TGTGCCTGGAGTTTTCCTCCTGGGGCCAACGTCCTGACTTTC
.	TRBD1	TRBV11-3	TRBJ2-3	CASSPGQNTDTQYF	TGTGCCAGCTCACCGGGACAGAATACAGATACGCAGTATTTT
.	.	TRBV11-2	TRBJ2-1	CASSSGENEQFF	TGTGCCAGCAGCTCCGGGGAGAATGAGCAGTTCTTC
.	.	TRBV7-3	TRBJ1-5	CASSPLARSSNQPQHF	TGTGCCAGCAGCCCTCTGGCACGGAGCAGCAATCAGCCCCAGCATTTT
few	TRBD2	TRBV9	TRBJ2-2	CASRRLAETGELFF	TGTGCCAGCAGAAGACTAGCGGAGACCGGGGAGCTGTTTTTT
.	.	TRBV18	TRBJ1-4	CASSPRLNEKLFF	TGTGCCAGCTCACCCCGACTAAATGAAAAACTGTTTTTT
few	.	TRBV28	TRBJ1-2	CASRGTEGRGSYGYTF	TGTGCCAGCAGGGGGACCGAGGGACGTGGGTCTTATGGCTACACCTTC
.	TRBD1	TRBV28	TRBJ1-5	CASRSQGNQPQHF	TGTGCCAGCAGATCACAGGGGAATCAGCCCCAGCATTTT
few	TRBD2	TRBV11-2	TRBJ2-1	CASSSGLAGRVEQFF	TGTGCCAGCAGCTCCGGACTAGCGGGAAGAGTAGAACAGTTCTTC
.	.	TRBV10-3	TRBJ2-5	CAISVKETQYF	TGTGCCATCAGTGTGAAGGAGACCCAGTACTTC
.	.	TRBV7-9	TRBJ2-7	CASSLVGAPTYEQYF	TGTGCCAGCAGCTTAGTAGGGGCCCCCACCTACGAGCAGTACTTC
.	TRBD2	TRBV2	TRBJ2-7	CASSLSGSLSEQYF	TGTGCCAGCAGTCTTAGCGGGAGCCTCAGCGAGCAGTACTTC
.	TRBD1	TRBV18	TRBJ1-6	CASSPKVDTGGDSPLHF	TGTGCCAGCTCACCAAAAGTCGATACAGGGGGCGATTCACCCCTCCACTTT
.	TRBD1	TRBV6-6	TRBJ2-1	CASSYRDSYEQFF	TGTGCCAGCAGTTACAGGGACAGCTATGAGCAGTTCTTC
.	TRBD2	TRBV11-2	TRBJ2-5	CASSFGERGTQYF	TGTGCCAGCAGCTTCGGGGAGCGGGGGACCCAGTACTTC